The next 19 T cell receptor beta chains were all read from a single sample in a study of blood T cell repertoires in COVID-19. Assay used: immunoSEQ multiplex PCR; TCRdb lists only in-frame clones, some missing. The sample lists 250,000 to 350,000 clones, 87% occurring once. The sequenced sample was PBMCs or T cells enriched from blood (not recorded which). The receptor source for this set is a woman in her 30s who had recovered from COVID-19.

V gene TRBV3-1 (or the pseudogene TRBV3-2) combines with J gene TRBJ1-1; no clear D. The CDR3 is 11 amino acids. The germline V and J ends were trimmed by 3 bases and 3 bases, with 2 bases remaining between them. Germline V CDR1 and CDR2: LGHDT, YNNKEL (reference sequence). The CDR3 protein is CASSHDTEAFF. DNA of the CDR3: TGTGCCAGCAGCCACGACACTGAAGCTTTCTTT.

This rearrangement joins TRBV28 to TRBJ1-5, with D uncertain. Germline V lookup: CDR1 MDHEN, CDR2 SYDVKM. This CDR3 has 16 amino acids. V was cut by 4 bases and J by 0 bases, with 13 bases left in between. CDR3 nucleotides: TGTGCCAGCAGTTCCGACATGCTGGATAGCAATCAGCCCCAGCATTTT. This encodes CASSSDMLDSNQPQHF.

This chain joins TRBV2 and TRBJ1-5; possible D gene TRBD1, 5 bases. V was clipped by 4 bases and J by 9 bases, with 16 bases between them. CDR1 and CDR2 from the germline V gene are SNHLY and FYNNEI. The CDR3 is 14 amino acids. The CDR3 coding sequence is TGTGCCAGCAGTGTCGGGAGGGGTGGCGGGCCCCAGCATTTT. Its protein product is CASSVGRGGGPQHF. Full variable domain (rest looked up from reference TRBV2 and TRBJ1-5): EPEVTQTPSHQVTQMGQEVILRCVPISNHLYFYWYRQILGQKVEFLVSFYNNEISEKSEIFDDQFSVERPDGSNFTLKIRSTKLEDSAMYFCASSVGRGGGPQHFGDGTRLSIL.

V and J are TRBV7-8 and TRBJ2-2; 7 positions agree with TRBD1. Trimming cost V 3 bases and J 4 bases; bases outside gene matches: 14. The CDR3 consists of 18 residues. Looked up from germline, CDR1 is SGHVS and CDR2 is FQNEAQ. For the CDR3, the DNA is TGTGCCAGCAGCTTCGAATACCCGGACAGGTTCGGCACCGGGGAGCTGTTTTTT. Protein: CASSFEYPDRFGTGELFF.

The chain couples TRBV6-5 to TRBJ1-2; 7 nucleotides match TRBD1. CDR3 length: 14 amino acids. Trimming took 2 bases from V and 0 from J; bases not matched to a gene: 0. Germline lookup yields CDR1 MNHEY and CDR2 SVGAGI. CDR3 sequence reads: CASSYGTANYGYTF. CDR3 nucleotides: TGTGCCAGCAGTTACGGGACAGCTAACTATGGCTACACCTTC.

This clone was seen more than once but under ten times. The rearrangement joins TRBV3-1 (or the pseudogene TRBV3-2) to TRBJ2-7; D possibly corresponds to TRBD2 (6 bases). From germline, CDR1 is LGHDT and CDR2 YNNKEL (reference sequence). V lost 1 base to trimming and J lost 7 bases, with 20 bases between them. CDR3 length: 16 amino acids. The DNA of the CDR3 is TGTGCCAGCAGCCAAGTCCGTTCTACGACGGAGGGGGAGCAGTACTTC. It specifies CASSQVRSTTEGEQYF.

This sequence joins TRBV5-6 and TRBJ2-2, with D uncertain. Germline V lookup: CDR1 SGHDT, CDR2 YYEEEE. Trimming took 1 base from V and 4 from J, leaving 5 bases between them. The CDR3 has 13 residues. The CDR3 DNA reads as TGTGCCAGCAGCTTGCCCGTCACCGGGGAGCTGTTTTTT. Its protein is CASSLPVTGELFF.

The chain recombines TRBV6-5 with TRBJ2-3, with 8 nucleotides matching TRBD2. This CDR3 contains 15 residues. Germline V gene lookup returns CDR1 MNHEY and CDR2 SVGAGI. The junction had 8 bases not matched to a gene; V was cut back by 6 bases and J by 3 bases. CDR3 sequence (DNA): TGTGCCAGCAGCCCGCTAGCGGGTCTAACAGATACGCAGTATTTT. Residues: CASSPLAGLTDTQYF.

This clone has at least ten counts. The chain is built from TRBV3-1 (or the pseudogene TRBV3-2) and TRBJ1-1; 9 bases align to TRBD1. J was trimmed by 4 bases and V by 8 bases; bases with no gene match: 2. CDR1 is LGHDT and CDR2 is YNNKEL in the germline V gene (reference sequence). The CDR3 has 12 residues. CDR3 DNA sequence: TGTGCCAGCCTGGGACAGGGCACTGAAGCTTTCTTT. Translating gives CASLGQGTEAFF.

The chain combines TRBV10-3 with TRBJ2-5; 12 bases are shared with TRBD2. CDR1 and CDR2 (germline): ENHRY, SYGVKD. V dropped 2 bases and J dropped 4; count of bases not matched to a gene: 11. The CDR3 loop spans 18 amino acids. The CDR3 nucleotides are TGTGCCATCAGTGAGGCTAGCGGGGGGGCATCTCCCGGAGAGACCCAGTACTTC. Its protein is CAISEASGGASPGETQYF.

The gene calls are TRBV5-4 and TRBJ1-6; TRBD1 agrees at 12 bases. The CDR3 has 16 amino acids. Germline values: CDR1 SGHNT, CDR2 YYREEE (reference sequence). This chain's CDR3 is CAAGTGGRMSNSPLHF. For the CDR3, the DNA is TGTGCGGCAGGGACAGGGGGCCGGATGAGCAATTCACCCCTCCACTTT. The full variable domain, its missing parts supplied by reference TRBV5-4 and TRBJ1-6, is ETGVTQSPTHLIKTRGQQVTLRCSSQSGHNTVSWYQQALGQGPQFIFQYYREEENGRGNFPPRFSGLQFPNYSSELNVNALELDDSALYLCAAGTGGRMSNSPLHFGNGTRLTVT.

The chain uses TRBV4-1 and TRBJ2-3, with D perhaps TRBD2 (6 bases). The CDR3 covers 17 residues. V was shortened by 1 base and J by 6 bases, with 20 bases between the two germline ends. From germline, CDR1 is MGHRA and CDR2 YSYEKL. This CDR3 reads CASSQGVKRAPQDTQYF. CDR3 in DNA: TGCGCCAGCAGCCAAGGGGTCAAGCGGGCGCCTCAGGATACGCAGTATTTT.

The rearrangement uses TRBV28 and TRBJ1-5; D not resolved. The germline CDR1 and CDR2 sequences are MDHEN and SYDVKM. V was clipped by 2 bases and J by 0 bases, with 17 bases between them. CDR3 length: 18 amino acids. The CDR3 region has the DNA TGTGCCAGCAGTTTAATTGGCTGGGCGTCGTATAGCAATCAGCCCCAGCATTTT. It is translated as CASSLIGWASYSNQPQHF.

This chain joins TRBV7-2 and TRBJ2-1, with D possibly being TRBD1 (5 bases). CDR3 size: 14 residues. V was trimmed by 2 bases and J by 5 bases, leaving 10 bases between them. The V gene's germline CDR1 is SGHTA and CDR2 FQGNSA. In DNA form, the CDR3 reads TGTGCCAGCAGCTTATTTTGGGGCAACAATGAGCAGTTCTTC. This gives the protein CASSLFWGNNEQFF.

This clone showed up just a few times. The genes are TRBV27 and TRBJ1-1; the D gene is possibly TRBD1 (5 bases). The germline V gene has CDR1 MNHEY and CDR2 SMNVEV (reference sequence). The V end was cut by 2 bases, the J end by 5 bases, with 18 bases between. This CDR3 is built from 16 residues. The chain's CDR3 is CASSLVRVGVRTEAFF. CDR3 bases: TGTGCCAGCAGTTTAGTCAGGGTAGGGGTGAGGACTGAAGCTTTCTTT.

The V gene is TRBV6-2 or TRBV6-3, the J gene TRBJ2-7; perhaps TRBD2 as D (6 bases). The germline V and J ends were trimmed by 2 bases and 2 bases, with 13 bases remaining between them. CDR1 and CDR2 from the germline V gene are MNHEY and SVGEGT. This CDR3 comprises 15 residues. CDR3 sequence: CASSYQLAETYEQYF. The DNA of the CDR3 is TGTGCCAGCAGTTACCAACTAGCTGAAACCTACGAGCAGTACTTC.

The chain employs TRBV2 and TRBJ2-2; D is unresolved. Germline loops: CDR1 SNHLY, CDR2 FYNNEI. The length of the CDR3 is 11 residues. The V and J ends lost 4 bases and 6 bases respectively, with 3 bases between them. The CDR3 bases are TGTGCCAGCAGTGGGCCCGGGGAGCTGTTTTTT. As protein: CASSGPGELFF.

This sequence joins TRBV19 and TRBJ2-1; TRBD1 is a possible D gene (6 bases). V was cut by 3 bases and J by 12 bases, with 18 bases left in between. The germline gives CDR1 LNHDA, CDR2 SQIVND (reference sequence). The CDR3 has 14 residues. CDR3 region: CASSMEAATRGQFF. CDR3 in DNA: TGTGCCAGTAGTATGGAGGCGGCGACCAGGGGGCAGTTCTTC.

This rearrangement joins TRBV30 to TRBJ1-1; D perhaps matches TRBD1 (6 bases). From germline, CDR1 is GTSNPN and CDR2 SVGIG (reference sequence). V lost 5 bases to trimming and J lost 5 bases, with 12 bases between them. CDR3 size: 12 residues. CDR3 coding DNA: TGTGCCTGGGGGGGGGCAAGAACTGAAGCTTTCTTT. Its protein product is CAWGGARTEAFF.